This T cell receptor (beta chain) was captured in a study of T cells in Graves' hyperthyroidism and ophthalmopathy (dated by TCRdb to about 2019). About the study as a whole: Peripheral blood was sampled at the time of initial diagnosis, prior to any treatment. Following sampling, methimazole starting at 30 mg daily was given to hyperthyroidism patients, and high-dose intravenous methylprednisolone was given to ophthalmopathy patients. The paper reports TCR Vbeta CDR3 sequencing of approximately 130 peripheral blood samples: under 45 ophthalmopathy, under 85 hyperthyroidism and about 17 progressor patients. In six Graves' hyperthyroidism patients, the study also compared T-cell repertoires from thyroid tissue with T-cell repertoires from blood. Whether ophthalmopathy could be predicted prospectively was tested in an independent validation cohort made up of about 18 hyperthyroidism patients plus 17 patients who later progressed to ophthalmopathy. To identify distinguishing TCR V-J signatures, a discovery cohort of 90 to 100 patients was used, comprising some 43 with Graves' ophthalmopathy and around 60 with stable Graves' hyperthyroidism. The 100 discovery patients were randomly split 7:3 into training and test sets. Beyond this particular receptor, the publication reports: Most expanded thyroid clonotypes (frequency above 0.001) were also detected in blood, suggesting blood repertoires may reflect thyroid immune responses. In cross-validation, a model built on a 13 V-J signature told ophthalmopathy apart from stable hyperthyroidism with approximately 90% sensitivity and 81% to 82% specificity, and in testing the same model reached 80%/75%. No statistical method was used to fix the sample size in advance, and group allocation was not hidden from the investigators. In validation, the model predicted progression to ophthalmopathy a median of 6.5 months before onset, with about 71% sensitivity and roughly 72% specificity.

The TCR beta CDR3 regions were amplified from the RNA transcripts. A first-round RT-PCR of the TCR CDR3 used the HTBI primer set with the Qiagen OneStep RT-PCR kit. Libraries were constructed in a second round of multiplex PCR, after which size selection and purification were carried out. Sequencing of the libraries was done on an Illumina HiSeq2000 using paired-end 100 bp reads. The paper's data handling went like this. SOAPnuke was used to process the raw data, throwing out any read that contained adapters or uncalled bases, had a mean Phred below 15, or lacked an exact constant-primer or identifier match. COPE v1.2.5 was used to merge high-quality paired reads, and clonotypes were defined as unique nucleotide sequences. Clonotypes were aligned to IMGT TRBV, TRBD and TRBJ reference segments using MiTCR v1.1. Only V-J combinations with frequency above 0.0001, covering about 99% of repertoires, were analysed. A TCS score was defined as the ratio between F50 (clonal expansion) and ExV (chaos), using BLOSUM62-based TCRdist between CDR3 peptides within each V-J. Welch's t-statistics and random forest reduced roughly 540 V-J features to 13, which were used in a naive Bayes classifier (R e1071). The public reads were reprocessed in TCRdb via fastp at Q25 and MiXCR, keeping in-frame beta chains. Rows matching on CDR3 protein sequence are summarized as one entry with the most common DNA and genes. The V and J calls follow TCRdb's processing rather than the paper's. This sample holds over 200,000 distinct CDR3 sequences; just over 14% were observed only once. The ten largest account for approximately 12% of the sample.

The CDR3 numbers 12 residues from cysteine through phenylalanine. Kept here is only the CDR3 DNA, which spans 36 bases and is read in frame from base 1. Trimming costs V 8 bases and J 3 bases, and their ends lie 11 bases apart. According to the germline V gene, CDR1 reads LGHNT and CDR2 reads FRNRAP. In the case of this clonotype: Its antigen is still unknown. Within one base of it there is no much larger clone, and no base qualities were kept.

Hyperthyroidism patients were aged 18 to 65 years and newly diagnosed, with disease duration of less than 2 months. The study excluded patients with uncontrolled infections, other autoimmune diseases, pregnancy or lactation. Diagnoses were based on clinical symptoms, serum thyroxine and TRAb, thyroid ultrasound and orbital computed tomography. Blood from progressor patients was drawn when they were first diagnosed with hyperthyroidism, before any ophthalmopathy symptoms appeared. PBMCs were separated from approximately 9.9 ml of fresh peripheral blood using Ficoll-Paque density gradient centrifugation. Progressor patients were defined as those initially diagnosed with Graves' hyperthyroidism in whom ophthalmopathy developed during follow-up. Total RNA was extracted with Trizol reagent, and quality was checked on an Agilent 2100 Bioanalyzer.

This TCR was recovered from a middle-aged woman with Graves' hyperthyroidism that later progressed to Graves' ophthalmopathy. The sequencing input was blood. The chain joins TRBV12-5 to TRBJ2-7; the D gene is possibly TRBD2, with 5 bases matching. The CDR3 loop reads CASTDGIYEQYF. In nucleotide form, the sequence is TGTGCTAGTACGGACGGGATCTACGAGCAGTACTTC.